The 26 T cell receptor beta chains listed next were all sequenced from one sample in a study of blood T cell repertoires in COVID-19. Produced via immunoSEQ multiplex PCR; TCRdb's table is partial and in-frame only. The profile covers roughly 320,000 clones, with over 80% appearing a single time and 6% to 8% taken by the ten largest. The source material was peripheral blood. The receptor source for this set is a woman aged 50 to 60 with COVID-19, enrolled during active disease.

This chain links TRBV6-2 or TRBV6-3 with TRBJ1-1; D not certain. The CDR3 loop spans 12 amino acids. V was clipped by 0 bases and J by 8 bases, with 7 bases between them. Germline loops: CDR1 MNHEY, CDR2 SVGEGT. This CDR3 reads CASSYSAREAFF. The CDR3 region has the DNA TGTGCCAGCAGTTACTCGGCCCGCGAAGCTTTCTTT.

The CDR3: CASSGRQSAYNSPLHF. The DNA for the CDR3 is TGTGCCAGTAGTGGACGACAGAGCGCCTATAATTCACCCCTCCACTTT. The rearrangement joins TRBV19 to TRBJ1-6; possibly TRBD1 for D (5 bases). Germline V gives CDR1 LNHDA, CDR2 SQIVND (reference sequence). The length of the CDR3 is 16 residues. The ends were cut back, 5 bases at V and 2 bases at J, with 13 bases in the middle.

This clone was counted a few times. The chain carries TRBV14 and TRBJ2-1; TRBD2 matches 7 bases. V dropped 2 bases and J dropped 3; count of bases not matched to a gene: 7. Germline CDR1 reads SGHDN; CDR2 reads FVKESK. The CDR3 runs to 16 residues. CDR3 in DNA: TGTGCCAGCAGCCAATGGGCGGCGGGAGTCTACAATGAGCAGTTCTTC. Amino acids: CASSQWAAGVYNEQFF.

The rearrangement links TRBV6-1 to TRBJ2-7; D may be TRBD2 (5 bases). Germline values: CDR1 MNHNS, CDR2 SASEGT. With 0 bases removed from V and 6 bases from J, the gap between germline ends came to 6 bases. This CDR3 spans 12 amino acids. The CDR3 DNA reads TGTGCCAGCAGTGAAGCGCGGGTCGAGCAGTACTTC. It specifies CASSEARVEQYF.

The rearrangement links TRBV6-6 to TRBJ2-2; 8 positions match TRBD1. J gave up 5 bases and V 0 bases, and 5 bases lay outside the gene matches. CDR1 and CDR2 from the germline V gene are MNHNY and SVGAGI (reference sequence). The CDR3 extends over 16 amino acids. The CDR3 DNA follows: TGTGCCAGCAGTTACTCGACCAGGGGGCAGACCGGGGAGCTGTTTTTT. It specifies CASSYSTRGQTGELFF.

This chain joins TRBV27 and TRBJ2-7, with D perhaps matching TRBD1 (6 bases). Deletions cut 6 bases from V and 0 bases from J, with 30 bases between. The V gene's germline CDR1 is MNHEY and CDR2 SMNVEV (reference sequence). The CDR3 length is 20 residues. Here the CDR3 reads CASSFRSPGHTLILSYEQYF. The DNA of the CDR3 is TGTGCCAGCAGCTTTCGGTCCCCGGGACATACGCTGATCCTCTCCTACGAGCAGTACTTC.

V and J are TRBV19 and TRBJ1-5; TRBD1 matches 8 bases. The ends lost 3 bases at V and 3 bases at J; junction bases unmatched: 7. The germline V gene encodes CDR1 LNHDA and CDR2 SQIVND (reference sequence). This CDR3 has 16 residues. The CDR3 spells CASSISGGWDNQPQHF. In nucleotides, the CDR3 is TGTGCCAGTAGTATCTCAGGGGGCTGGGACAATCAGCCCCAGCATTTT.

The gene calls are TRBV7-9 and TRBJ2-5; maybe TRBD1 (5 bases). The CDR3 has 15 amino acids. The germline CDR1 and CDR2 sequences are SEHNR and FQNEAQ (reference sequence). V lost 1 base and J lost 0, with 9 bases in between. This CDR3 is CASSLDPRDQETQYF. In DNA, the CDR3 is TGTGCCAGCAGCTTAGATCCCAGGGACCAAGAGACCCAGTACTTC.

In the case of this clone: The identical CDR3 is also encoded by other nucleotide sequences in the sample. The CDR3 nucleotides are TGTGCCAGTAGTACCGGGACAGGGTACAATGAGCAGTTCTTC. Protein: CASSTGTGYNEQFF. This chain uses TRBV19 with TRBJ2-1; 9 bases map to TRBD1. Germline V CDR1 and CDR2: LNHDA, SQIVND (reference sequence). The CDR3 has 14 amino acids. The V gene end was trimmed by 4 bases and the J gene end by 4 bases; junction bases not matched to a gene: 2.

V gene TRBV2 combines with J gene TRBJ1-1; weak D call: TRBD1 (5 bases). CDR3 length equals 14 residues. V was cut by 6 bases and J by 9 bases, with 20 bases left in between. In germline, CDR1 is SNHLY, CDR2 FYNNEI. The CDR3 nucleotides are TGTGCCAGCAGGAACTACGTAGGGGATCCGCAAGCTTTCTTT. This sequence encodes CASRNYVGDPQAFF.

The CDR3 sequence: CAWDMMNSNQPQHF. The CDR3 DNA sequence: TGTGCCTGGGACATGATGAATAGCAATCAGCCCCAGCATTTT. The rearrangement links TRBV30 to TRBJ1-5; D unclear. Trimming shortened V by 5 bases and J by 0 bases, and 11 bases separated the two germline ends. This CDR3 has 14 amino acids. CDR1 is GTSNPN, CDR2 SVGIG, per germline (reference sequence).

This clone showed up just once. This rearrangement joins TRBV27 to TRBJ1-5; 8 bases are a match to TRBD1. The CDR3 sequence is 19 residues long. Per the germline V gene, CDR1 is MNHEY and CDR2 is SMNVEV (reference sequence). Germline trimming cut 4 bases from V and 0 bases from J; bases unmatched to any gene: 14. CDR3 sequence reads: CASSSTHGTDRDSNQPQHF. CDR3 nucleotides: TGTGCCAGCAGTTCAACCCATGGGACGGACAGGGATAGCAATCAGCCCCAGCATTTT.

The count of this clone is one. V and J are TRBV18 and TRBJ1-6; D possibly corresponds to TRBD1 (6 bases). This CDR3 is 15 amino acids long. CDR1 is KGHSH, CDR2 LQKENI, per germline. V was cut by 0 bases and J by 5 bases, with 8 bases left in between. The CDR3 here is CASSPPGADNSPLHF. The DNA for the CDR3 is TGTGCCAGCTCACCACCGGGGGCAGATAATTCACCCCTCCACTTT.

This chain links TRBV5-6 with TRBJ2-1; TRBD2 matches 9 bases. Trimming removed 2 bases from V and 1 base from J; junction bases left unmatched: 7. Germline loops: CDR1 SGHDT, CDR2 YYEEEE. This CDR3 is built from 17 residues. The CDR3: CASSLGILAGSYNEQFF. The DNA of the CDR3 is TGTGCCAGCAGCTTAGGTATCCTAGCGGGATCCTACAATGAGCAGTTCTTC.

The rearrangement uses TRBV5-1 and TRBJ2-2, with 9 bases matching TRBD1. The trim removed 1 base at V and 7 bases at J, leaving 8 bases unmatched. Germline V gene data show CDR1 as SGHRS and CDR2 as YFSETQ. The CDR3 covers 16 residues. The CDR3 loop reads CASSLSGDRVNGELFF. The CDR3 DNA reads TGCGCCAGCAGCTTGTCAGGGGACAGGGTAAACGGGGAGCTGTTTTTT.

The J gene is TRBJ1-1, the V gene TRBV19; no reliable D call. This CDR3 has 12 residues. The germline gives CDR1 LNHDA, CDR2 SQIVND (reference sequence). V was shortened by 3 bases and J by 3 bases, with 5 bases between the two germline ends. CDR3 nucleotide sequence: TGTGCCAGTAGTATCTCGTACACTGAAGCTTTCTTT. This codes for CASSISYTEAFF. The full variable domain, in which reference TRBV19 and TRBJ1-1 provide the parts outside the CDR3, is DGGITQSPKYLFRKEGQNVTLSCEQNLNHDAMYWYRQDPGQGLRLIYYSQIVNDFQKGDIAEGYSVSREKKESFPLTVTSAQKNPTAFYLCASSISYTEAFFGQGTRLTVV.

The CDR3: CASSLLGGAASGYNEQFF. The CDR3 coding sequence is TGTGCCAGCAGCTTACTCGGGGGCGCGGCTAGCGGATACAATGAGCAGTTCTTC. The V and J genes are TRBV7-3 and TRBJ2-1; possible D gene TRBD2, 7 bases. CDR1 and CDR2 from the germline V gene are SGHTA and FQGTGA. The V and J ends lost 2 bases and 4 bases respectively, with 21 bases between them. This CDR3 contains 18 residues.

This clone was seen just once. This chain connects TRBV5-1 to TRBJ1-2; D unresolved. Germline V CDR1 and CDR2: SGHRS, YFSETQ. Trimming removed 4 bases at V and 7 bases at J, with 14 bases between. The CDR3 contains 13 residues. This chain's CDR3 is CASSPGKGFGYTF. CDR3 DNA sequence: TGCGCCAGCAGCCCCGGGAAGGGCTTTGGCTACACCTTC.

This chain joins TRBV18 and TRBJ2-7; D might be TRBD1 (6 bases). This CDR3 has 15 residues. The V end lost 2 bases, the J end lost 4 bases, and 15 bases lay between the germline ends. CDR1 is KGHSH, CDR2 LQKENI, per germline. CDR3 nucleotides: TGTGCCAGCTCACCAGGGGGCGCAGCGAAATACGAGCAGTACTTC. Its translation is CASSPGGAAKYEQYF.

The J gene is TRBJ1-5, the V gene TRBV24-1; TRBD1 is a possible D gene (6 bases). The CDR3 is made up of 15 amino acids. V was trimmed by 5 bases and J by 0 bases, leaving 10 bases between them. The V gene's germline CDR1 is KGHDR and CDR2 SFDVKD. The DNA of the CDR3 is TGTGCCACCAGTGGGGGGCCCCCTAGCAATCAGCCCCAGCATTTT. Residues: CATSGGPPSNQPQHF.

The chain employs TRBV4-2 and TRBJ1-6; D not resolved. The CDR3 is made up of 16 amino acids. V was cut by 1 base and J by 0 bases, with 7 bases left in between. Germline lookup yields CDR1 LGHNA and CDR2 YNFKEQ. CDR3 sequence (DNA): TGTGCCAGCAGCCAAGCGGAGAGCTCCTATAATTCACCCCTCCACTTT. Translated: CASSQAESSYNSPLHF.

The rearrangement joins TRBV27 to TRBJ1-2; D is ambiguous. The CDR3 length is 15 residues. V lost 3 bases and J 3 bases, leaving 14 bases between the germline ends. Germline assignment: CDR1 MNHEY and CDR2 SMNVEV (reference sequence). The CDR3 nucleotides read TGTGCCAGCAGTTTTCAACTAGGCGCTTACTATGGCTACACCTTC. Residues: CASSFQLGAYYGYTF.

This rearrangement joins TRBV6-5 to TRBJ2-1; 8 nucleotides match TRBD2. V was pared by 6 bases and J by 4 bases, with 5 bases of the junction left unmatched. The CDR3 has 14 amino acids. In germline, CDR1 is MNHEY, CDR2 SVGAGI. The CDR3 bases are TGTGCCAGCAGAGTCAGCGGGGGTTACAATGAGCAGTTCTTC. It encodes CASRVSGGYNEQFF.

This chain links TRBV7-8 with TRBJ2-2; D remains unclear. Germline V CDR1 and CDR2: SGHVS, FQNEAQ. The CDR3 length is 16 residues. V lost 9 bases to trimming and J lost 1 base, with 18 bases between them. The CDR3 DNA reads as TGTGCCAGTGCTCCCCGCACAGCCCTGAACACCGGGGAGCTGTTTTTT. Translation: CASAPRTALNTGELFF. The full variable domain, completed using reference TRBV7-8 and TRBJ2-2, is GAGVSQSPRYKVAKRGQDVALRCDPISGHVSLFWYQQALGQGPEFLTYFQNEAQLDKSGLPSDRFFAERPEGSVSTLKIQRTQQEDSAVYLCASAPRTALNTGELFFGEGSRLTVL.

V and J are TRBV10-3 and TRBJ1-3; 7 bases match TRBD1. CDR3 length equals 15 residues. The V gene end was trimmed by 5 bases and the J gene end by 1 base; junction bases not matched to a gene: 5. Germline values: CDR1 ENHRY, CDR2 SYGVKD. The chain's CDR3 is CAISPSDRSGNTIYF. In nucleotides, the CDR3 is TGTGCCATCAGTCCTTCGGACAGGTCTGGAAACACCATATATTTT.

This chain connects TRBV19 to TRBJ1-1; D perhaps matches TRBD1 (5 bases). V lost 2 bases to trimming and J lost 8 bases, with 12 bases between them. Per germline, CDR1 LNHDA and CDR2 SQIVND (reference sequence). The CDR3 consists of 13 residues. CDR3 region: CASSILGQKEAFF. The CDR3 region has the DNA TGTGCCAGTAGTATATTGGGGCAGAAAGAAGCTTTCTTT.